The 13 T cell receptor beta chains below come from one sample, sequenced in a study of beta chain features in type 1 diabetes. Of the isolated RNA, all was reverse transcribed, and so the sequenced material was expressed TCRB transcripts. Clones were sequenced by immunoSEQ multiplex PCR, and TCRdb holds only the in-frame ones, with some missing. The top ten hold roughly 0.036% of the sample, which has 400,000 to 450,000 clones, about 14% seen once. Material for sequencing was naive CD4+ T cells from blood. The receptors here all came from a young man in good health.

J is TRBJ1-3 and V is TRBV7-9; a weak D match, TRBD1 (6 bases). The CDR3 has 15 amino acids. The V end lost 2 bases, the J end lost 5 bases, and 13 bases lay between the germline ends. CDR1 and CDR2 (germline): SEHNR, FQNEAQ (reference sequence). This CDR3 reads CASSLSTGLRNTIYF. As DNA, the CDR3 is TGTGCCAGCAGCTTAAGTACAGGGCTGCGAAACACCATATATTTT.

Written as DNA, the CDR3 is TGTGCCAGCAATGAGGGGGCTTCCTATAATTCACCCCTCCACTTT. Translating it yields CASNEGASYNSPLHF. The V gene is TRBV5-4, the J gene TRBJ1-6, with 7 bases aligning to TRBD1. Losses at the gene ends were 6 bases for V and 1 base for J; bases not matched to a gene: 4. The CDR3 is 15 amino acids. Germline V gene lookup returns CDR1 SGHNT and CDR2 YYREEE (reference sequence).

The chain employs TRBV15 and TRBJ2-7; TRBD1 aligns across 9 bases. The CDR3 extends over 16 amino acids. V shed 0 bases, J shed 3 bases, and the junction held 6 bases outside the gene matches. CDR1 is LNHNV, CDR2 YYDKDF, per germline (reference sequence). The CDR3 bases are TGTGCCACCAGCAGAGATTATGGGGACAGGGTCTACGAGCAGTACGTC. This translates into CATSRDYGDRVYEQYV.

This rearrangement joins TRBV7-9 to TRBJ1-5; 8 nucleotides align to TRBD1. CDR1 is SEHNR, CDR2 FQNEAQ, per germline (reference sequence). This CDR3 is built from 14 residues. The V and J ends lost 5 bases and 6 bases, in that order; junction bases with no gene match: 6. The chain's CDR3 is CASSHGQGGQPQHF. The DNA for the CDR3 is TGTGCCAGCAGCCATGGACAGGGCGGTCAGCCCCAGCATTTT.

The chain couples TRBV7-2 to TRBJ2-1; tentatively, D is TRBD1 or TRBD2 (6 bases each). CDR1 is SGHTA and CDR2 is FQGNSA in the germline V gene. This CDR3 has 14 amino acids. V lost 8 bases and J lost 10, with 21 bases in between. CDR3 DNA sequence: TGTGCCAGCCGAACGGGGGCAGGGCGTGCGGAGCAGTTCTTC. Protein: CASRTGAGRAEQFF.

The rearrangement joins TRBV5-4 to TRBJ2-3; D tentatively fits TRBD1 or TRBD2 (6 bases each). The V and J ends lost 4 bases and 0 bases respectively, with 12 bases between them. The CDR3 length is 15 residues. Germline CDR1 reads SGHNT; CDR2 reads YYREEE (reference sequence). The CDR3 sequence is CASSPRGPSTDTQYF. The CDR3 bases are TGTGCCAGCAGCCCCCGGGGGCCTAGCACAGATACGCAGTATTTT.

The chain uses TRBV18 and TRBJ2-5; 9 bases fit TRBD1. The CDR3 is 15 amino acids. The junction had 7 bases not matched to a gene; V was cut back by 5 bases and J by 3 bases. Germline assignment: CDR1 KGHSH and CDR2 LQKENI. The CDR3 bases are TGTGCCAGCTCATCAGTACAGGGGGCGAAAGAGACCCAGTACTTC. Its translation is CASSSVQGAKETQYF.

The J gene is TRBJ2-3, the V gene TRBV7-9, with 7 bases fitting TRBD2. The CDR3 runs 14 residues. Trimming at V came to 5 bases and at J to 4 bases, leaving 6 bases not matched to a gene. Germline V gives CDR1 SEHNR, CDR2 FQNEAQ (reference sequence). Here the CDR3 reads CASSRLAGSDTQYF. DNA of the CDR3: TGTGCCAGCAGCCGACTAGCTGGGTCAGATACGCAGTATTTT.

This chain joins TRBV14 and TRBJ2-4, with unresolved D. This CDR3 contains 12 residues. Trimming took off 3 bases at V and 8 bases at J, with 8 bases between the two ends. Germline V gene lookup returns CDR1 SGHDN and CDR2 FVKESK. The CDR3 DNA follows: TGTGCCAGCAGCCAGGTCCCTTACATTCAGTACTTC. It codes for CASSQVPYIQYF.

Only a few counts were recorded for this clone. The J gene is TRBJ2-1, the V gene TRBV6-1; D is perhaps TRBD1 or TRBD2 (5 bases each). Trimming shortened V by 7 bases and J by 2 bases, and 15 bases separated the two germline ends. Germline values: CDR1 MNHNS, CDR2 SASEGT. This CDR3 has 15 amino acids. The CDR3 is CASNREGSPYNEQFF. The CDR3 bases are TGTGCCAGCAACAGAGAGGGGAGCCCCTACAATGAGCAGTTCTTC.

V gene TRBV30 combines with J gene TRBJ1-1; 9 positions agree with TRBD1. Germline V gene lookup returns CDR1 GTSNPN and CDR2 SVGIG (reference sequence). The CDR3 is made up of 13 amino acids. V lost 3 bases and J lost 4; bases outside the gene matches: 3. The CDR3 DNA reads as TGTGCCTGGAGCCGGGACAGGGCCACTGAAGCTTTCTTT. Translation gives CAWSRDRATEAFF.

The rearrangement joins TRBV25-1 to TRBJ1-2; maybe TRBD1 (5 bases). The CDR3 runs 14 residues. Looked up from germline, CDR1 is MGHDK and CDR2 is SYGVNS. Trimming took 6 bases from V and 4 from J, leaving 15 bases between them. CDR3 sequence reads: CASRNTGSIYGYTF. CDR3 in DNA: TGTGCCAGCAGAAACACAGGTTCCATCTATGGCTACACCTTC.

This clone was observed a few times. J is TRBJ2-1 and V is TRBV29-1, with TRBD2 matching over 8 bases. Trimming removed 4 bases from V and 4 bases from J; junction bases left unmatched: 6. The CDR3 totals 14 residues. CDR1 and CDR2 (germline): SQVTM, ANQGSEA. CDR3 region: CSVGRTSGYNEQFF. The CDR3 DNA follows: TGCAGCGTTGGGAGAACTAGCGGTTACAATGAGCAGTTCTTC.